This TCR beta chain comes out of a study of shared clonotypes between healthy human individuals. The overall study: Donors, aged 18 to 49, were a couple of women and a few men. Study-wide results and limits: The low donor count limited represented genetic and exposure-history diversity.

Remarks on this clone: Its antigen is unknown.

The assay ran at deep level. TCRdb's table, derived via immunoSEQ multiplex PCR, lists solely in-frame clones and lacks some. This table has more than 2,000,000 clones, around 94% appearing once. Germline V CDR1 and CDR2: MRHNA, SNTAGT. This CDR3 spans 15 amino acids. V gave up 2 bases and J gave up 5 bases; unmatched junction bases: 6. Sequencing input: naive CD4+ T cells sorted from blood. Regarding subset: CD45RA+ positively selected. The chain combines TRBV6-4 with TRBJ2-3; 8 bases are shared with TRBD1. The origin of this receptor is a man aged 18 to 29 in good health. The CDR3 sequence: CASSDQAGGLDTQYF. CDR3 sequence (DNA): TGTGCCAGCAGTGACCAGGCAGGGGGCTTAGATACGCAGTATTTT.